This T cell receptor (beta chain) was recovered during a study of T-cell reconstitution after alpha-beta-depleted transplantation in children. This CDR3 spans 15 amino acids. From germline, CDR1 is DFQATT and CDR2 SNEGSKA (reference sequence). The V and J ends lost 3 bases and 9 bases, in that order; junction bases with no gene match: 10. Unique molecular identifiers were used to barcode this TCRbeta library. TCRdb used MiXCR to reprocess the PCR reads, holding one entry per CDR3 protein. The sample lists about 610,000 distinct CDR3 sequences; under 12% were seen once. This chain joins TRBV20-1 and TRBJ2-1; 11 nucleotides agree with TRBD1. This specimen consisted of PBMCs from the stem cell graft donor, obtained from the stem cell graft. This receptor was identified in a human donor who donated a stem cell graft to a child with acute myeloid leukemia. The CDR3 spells CSARVPDRGQGEQFF. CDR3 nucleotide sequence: TGCAGTGCTAGGGTACCGGACAGGGGGCAGGGTGAGCAGTTCTTC.